What follows are 32 T cell receptor beta chains derived from one specimen sequenced in a study of T-cell reconstitution after alpha-beta-depleted transplantation in children. TCRbeta library preparation incorporated unique molecular identifiers. TCRdb reanalysed the PCR reads using MiXCR and keeps one entry per CDR3 protein. The sample shows about 600,000 distinct CDR3 sequences, 10% to 15% of them seen only once. Sample: PBMCs, mostly from graft donor cells, taken 360 days after TCRalphabeta/CD19-depleted stem cell transplant. The receptors come from a male patient aged 10-17 years who had a stem cell transplant for acute myeloid leukemia, so the T cells may come from the graft donor.

This clonotype was picked up many times. The genes are TRBV6-5 and TRBJ2-5, with a possible D match to TRBD2 (7 bases). The CDR3 totals 14 residues. Germline V gene lookup returns CDR1 MNHEY and CDR2 SVGAGI. Trimming pared 6 bases from V and 10 bases from J, leaving 21 bases between. The CDR3 nucleotides read TGTGCCAGCAGACCTTTGGGGGGGGGCCTAGTCCAGTACTTC. It yields the protein CASRPLGGGLVQYF.

This clonotype has only a few counts. This chain uses TRBV4-3 with TRBJ1-5; D not resolved. CDR3 size: 15 residues. V gave up 0 bases and J gave up 5 bases, with 11 bases separating them. CDR1 LGHNA and CDR2 YSLEER come from the germline V gene. The CDR3 region is CASSQDFSGHQPQHF. In DNA form, the CDR3 reads TGCGCCAGCAGCCAAGATTTTTCGGGCCATCAGCCCCAGCATTTT.

The chain uses TRBV20-1 and TRBJ2-3; D is perhaps TRBD1 (6 bases). Germline-derived CDR1 and CDR2 are DFQATT and SNEGSKA (reference sequence). The V end was cut by 2 bases, the J end by 4 bases, with 22 bases between. CDR3 length: 17 amino acids. DNA of the CDR3: TGCAGTGCTAGACTGGGGGCCCTAGCTTGGGCAGCAGATACGCAGTATTTT. Residues: CSARLGALAWAADTQYF.

This chain connects TRBV4-3 to TRBJ1-2; the D is unclear. Germline-derived CDR1 and CDR2 are LGHNA and YSLEER. V shed 4 bases and J shed 0 bases, with 18 bases lying between them. There are 17 residues in the CDR3. This CDR3 reads CASSPSPWEGTNYGYTF. The CDR3 DNA sequence: TGCGCCAGCAGCCCAAGCCCTTGGGAGGGAACTAACTATGGCTACACCTTC.

This clonotype was seen a handful of times. V and J are TRBV24-1 and TRBJ2-3, with D perhaps given as TRBD1 or TRBD2 (5 bases each). Trimming removed 4 bases at V and 0 bases at J, with 22 bases between. CDR1 is KGHDR and CDR2 is SFDVKD in the germline V gene. This CDR3 spans 19 amino acids. The CDR3 sequence: CATSEFEMGRISSTDTQYF. Here the CDR3 DNA reads TGTGCCACCAGTGAGTTCGAAATGGGACGGATTTCTAGCACAGATACGCAGTATTTT.

The genes are TRBV5-5 and TRBJ2-7; 7 positions match TRBD1. V gave up 0 bases and J gave up 2 bases; unmatched junction bases: 5. The CDR3 is 15 amino acids. Germline CDR1 and CDR2: SGHKS and YYEKEE (reference sequence). In DNA form, the CDR3 reads TGTGCCAGCAGCTTGGACAGGGGAACCACCTACGAGCAGTACTTC. Its protein product is CASSLDRGTTYEQYF.

The V call is TRBV5-1, the J call TRBJ2-2; D is uncertain. The V gene's germline CDR1 is SGHRS and CDR2 YFSETQ. The V gene lost 3 bases and the J gene lost 5 bases, with 11 bases spanning the gap. The length of the CDR3 is 14 residues. The CDR3: CASSSGLQTGELFF. CDR3 nucleotides: TGCGCCAGCAGCTCCGGGTTGCAAACCGGGGAGCTGTTTTTT.

This clonotype appeared a few times. The CDR3 coding sequence is TGTGCCAGCAGCACGGGAAGCACGCAGTATTTT. Translating it yields CASSTGSTQYF. The V and J genes are TRBV7-2 and TRBJ2-3; perhaps TRBD2 as D (5 bases). The CDR3 has 11 residues. The V and J ends lost 5 bases and 9 bases respectively, with 9 bases between them. CDR1 is SGHTA, CDR2 FQGNSA, per germline.

This chain joins TRBV11-3 and TRBJ2-1; D gene unclear. Germline V gene lookup returns CDR1 SGHNT and CDR2 YENEEA. Trimming removed 0 bases from V and 6 bases from J, with 6 bases in between. CDR3 size: 13 residues. The CDR3 reads CASSLDRSNEQFF. CDR3 bases: TGTGCCAGCAGCTTAGACCGATCCAATGAGCAGTTCTTC.

This clonotype was detected a few times. The V gene is TRBV5-1, the J gene TRBJ1-1; 12 nucleotides line up with TRBD1. The CDR3 is made up of 16 amino acids. The V gene's germline CDR1 is SGHRS and CDR2 YFSETQ. Germline trimming cut 3 bases from V and 6 bases from J; bases unmatched to any gene: 9. The chain's CDR3 is CASSSLGTGGRAEAFF. DNA for the CDR3: TGCGCCAGCAGCTCTCTCGGGACAGGGGGCCGCGCTGAAGCTTTCTTT.

The rearrangement links TRBV20-1 to TRBJ2-7; a weak D match, TRBD2 (6 bases). V was shortened by 1 base and J by 1 base, with 8 bases between the two germline ends. The CDR3 has 13 amino acids. Germline-derived CDR1 and CDR2 are DFQATT and SNEGSKA (reference sequence). The DNA of the CDR3 is TGCAGTGCTAGAGCCGGGAGATCCTACGAGCAGTACTTC. This codes for CSARAGRSYEQYF.

The sample holds many counts of this clonotype. The chain is built from TRBV6-5 and TRBJ2-1; tentatively, D is TRBD1 (6 bases). Germline V gives CDR1 MNHEY, CDR2 SVGAGI. V gave up 7 bases and J gave up 5 bases, with 6 bases separating them. CDR3 length: 11 amino acids. This CDR3 is CASNRDNEQFF. The CDR3 DNA sequence: TGTGCCAGCAACAGGGACAATGAGCAGTTCTTC.

V gene TRBV5-5 combines with J gene TRBJ2-7; 8 bases map to TRBD1. There are 15 residues in the CDR3. Germline trimming cut 4 bases from V and 1 base from J; bases unmatched to any gene: 7. The germline V gene has CDR1 SGHKS and CDR2 YYEKEE (reference sequence). CDR3 in DNA: TGTGCCAGCAGCCAAGGGACAGGTCATTCCTACGAGCAGTACTTC. This codes for CASSQGTGHSYEQYF.

Of note for this clonotype: Given a much more abundant clone one base away, this may be a read error. The rearrangement uses TRBV11-2 and TRBJ2-1; no definite D call. The CDR3 extends over 14 amino acids. Germline V gene data show CDR1 as SGHAT and CDR2 as FQNNGV. In nucleotides, the CDR3 is TGTGTCAGCAACCCGGGCGTCTCCTACAATGAGCAGTTCTTC. The encoded protein is CVSNPGVSYNEQFF.

This clonotype was seen at least ten times. This chain links TRBV5-5 with TRBJ2-7, with D perhaps given as TRBD1 or TRBD2 (5 bases each). This CDR3 region has 14 residues. Germline V gene sequence: CDR1 SGHKS, CDR2 YYEKEE (reference sequence). The V gene lost 1 base and the J gene lost 3 bases, with 11 bases spanning the gap. The CDR3 protein is CASSLSGRSYEQYF. In DNA form, the CDR3 reads TGTGCCAGCAGCTTGTCAGGGAGAAGCTACGAGCAGTACTTC. Together with reference TRBV5-5 and TRBJ2-7, the CDR3 gives the full variable domain: DAGVTQSPTHLIKTRGQQVTLRCSPISGHKSVSWYQQVLGQGPQFIFQYYEKEERGRGNFPDRFSARQFPNYSSELNVNALLLGDSALYLCASSLSGRSYEQYFGPGTRLTVT.

V is TRBV7-2 and J is TRBJ2-5; TRBD2 is a possible D gene (6 bases). Trimming left V 3 bases short and J 5 bases short, with 13 bases between. The CDR3 has 14 residues. Germline CDR1 and CDR2: SGHTA and FQGNSA. CDR3 loop: CASSFLPSVETQYF. The DNA of the CDR3 is TGTGCCAGCAGCTTCCTGCCTAGCGTTGAGACCCAGTACTTC.

In this sample, this clonotype turned up a few times. The chain uses TRBV7-8 and TRBJ2-6, with 13 bases fitting TRBD2. The trim removed 5 bases at V and 0 bases at J, leaving 7 bases unmatched. The CDR3 sequence is 19 residues long. Per the germline V gene, CDR1 is SGHVS and CDR2 is FQNEAQ. In nucleotides, the CDR3 is TGTGCCAGCAGCGGGAGGACTAGCGGGAGATCCTCTGGGGCCAACGTCCTGACTTTC. Translation gives CASSGRTSGRSSGANVLTF.

The genes are TRBV10-3 and TRBJ1-1; 7 nucleotides align to TRBD1. Trimming removed 5 bases from V and 1 base from J; junction bases left unmatched: 4. Germline values: CDR1 ENHRY, CDR2 SYGVKD. CDR3 size: 14 residues. The chain's CDR3 is CAISLGQKNTEAFF. In DNA, the CDR3 is TGTGCCATCAGTTTGGGACAGAAGAACACTGAAGCTTTCTTT.

The table lists this clonotype with many counts. This chain connects TRBV27 to TRBJ2-7; 10 bases match TRBD2. CDR1 is MNHEY, CDR2 SMNVEV, per germline (reference sequence). The CDR3 sequence is 15 residues long. Germline trimming cut 4 bases from V and 4 bases from J; bases unmatched to any gene: 7. The CDR3 sequence: CASSSVASGRYEQYF. In DNA form, the CDR3 reads TGTGCCAGCAGTTCCGTGGCTAGCGGGAGATACGAGCAGTACTTC.

This clonotype occurred many times. The chain combines TRBV12-3 or TRBV12-4 with TRBJ2-1, with D unclear. The CDR3 extends over 14 amino acids. V was cut by 3 bases and J by 0 bases, with 6 bases left in between. The CDR3 bases are TGTGCCAGCAGTTTGTCTACCTCCTACAATGAGCAGTTCTTC. It is translated as CASSLSTSYNEQFF.

This clonotype was detected only once. This rearrangement joins TRBV6-1 to TRBJ2-3; 9 positions agree with TRBD1. V shed 6 bases and J 1 base; nucleotides not matched to a gene: 5. Per germline, CDR1 MNHNS and CDR2 SASEGT. The CDR3 contains 15 residues. CDR3 sequence (DNA): TGTGCCAGCAGGAGGACAGGGGTCGGCACAGATACGCAGTATTTT. Residues: CASRRTGVGTDTQYF.

V usage is TRBV6-1 and J usage is TRBJ2-7; 8 bases are shared with TRBD1. The germline V gene encodes CDR1 MNHNS and CDR2 SASEGT. The CDR3 is made up of 17 amino acids. V was pared by 5 bases and J by 4 bases, with 16 bases of the junction left unmatched. The CDR3 loop reads CASSPEGVDRGNYEQYF. CDR3 DNA: TGTGCCAGCAGTCCCGAGGGAGTAGACAGGGGCAATTACGAGCAGTACTTC.

This clonotype was found many times. This chain uses TRBV5-1 with TRBJ2-5; D unclear. Germline-derived CDR1 and CDR2 are SGHRS and YFSETQ. Trimming removed 4 bases at V and 5 bases at J, with 9 bases between. The CDR3 has 12 amino acids. CDR3 protein: CASSVIEETQYF. For the CDR3, the DNA is TGCGCCAGCAGCGTTATAGAGGAGACCCAGTACTTC.

This clonotype was seen many times. This sequence joins TRBV6-5 and TRBJ2-5, with 9 bases lining up with TRBD1. Germline V CDR1 and CDR2: MNHEY, SVGAGI. V was clipped by 2 bases and J by 5 bases; unmatched bases: 12. CDR3 length: 17 amino acids. The CDR3 region is CASSYRQGDRGRETQYF. The CDR3, as DNA: TGTGCCAGCAGTTACAGACAAGGCGACAGGGGGAGGGAGACCCAGTACTTC.

This clonotype was observed a handful of times. This chain joins TRBV12-3 or TRBV12-4 and TRBJ2-2; 9 bases are a match to TRBD2. This CDR3 is 15 amino acids long. The trim removed 5 bases at V and 3 bases at J, leaving 4 bases unmatched. The CDR3 spells CASSALAGYTGELFF. The CDR3 DNA is TGTGCCAGCAGTGCTCTAGCGGGGTACACCGGGGAGCTGTTTTTT.

V gene TRBV29-1 combines with J gene TRBJ2-1, with 16 bases aligning to TRBD2. Germline V gene data show CDR1 as SQVTM and CDR2 as ANQGSEA. The CDR3 is made up of 17 amino acids. The junction had 6 bases not matched to a gene; V was cut back by 6 bases and J by 1 base. The CDR3 sequence: CSVVGLAGGPSYNEQFF. The CDR3 DNA sequence: TGCAGCGTCGTGGGACTAGCGGGAGGGCCTTCCTACAATGAGCAGTTCTTC.

Remarks on this clonotype: One junction end does not reproduce the germline sequence, and a read error may be involved. The V gene is TRBV5-1, the J gene TRBJ2-3; 7 nucleotides agree with TRBD2. The CDR3 length is 15 residues. Germline V gene lookup returns CDR1 SGHRS and CDR2 YFSETQ. CDR3 coding DNA: TGCGCCAGCAGCTTGGCCGCGACTAGCAGAGATACGCAGTATTTT. Amino acids: CASSLAATSRDTQYF.

This clonotype has at least ten counts. J is TRBJ2-5 and V is TRBV24-1; TRBD2 aligns across 8 bases. The germline V gene has CDR1 KGHDR and CDR2 SFDVKD. The V segment lost 7 bases and the J segment 5 bases; nucleotides outside the gene matches: 5. The CDR3 has 13 amino acids. This chain's CDR3 is CATSESGSETQYF. The CDR3 DNA reads TGTGCCACCAGCGAAAGCGGGAGTGAGACCCAGTACTTC.

The chain has TRBV6-2 or TRBV6-3 and TRBJ2-2; 8 bases are a match to TRBD2. Per the germline V gene, CDR1 is MNHEY and CDR2 is SVGEGT. V trimming: 6 bases; J trimming: 3 bases; junction bases outside the gene matches: 12. The CDR3 is made up of 17 amino acids. In nucleotides, the CDR3 is TGTGCCAGCAGCCGGAGCGGGAGCTGGGCGGACACCGGGGAGCTGTTTTTT. Amino acids: CASSRSGSWADTGELFF.

This clonotype was seen only once. The rearrangement joins TRBV4-3 to TRBJ2-7, with 7 bases aligning to TRBD2. The germline V gene has CDR1 LGHNA and CDR2 YSLEER. V shed 1 base and J 4 bases; nucleotides not matched to a gene: 13. The CDR3 consists of 17 residues. The CDR3 DNA reads as TGCGCCAGCAGCCAAGGTGTGCGTAGCGGGCTGACTTACGAGCAGTACTTC. This codes for CASSQGVRSGLTYEQYF.

This clonotype appeared many times. The J gene is TRBJ2-7, the V gene TRBV5-1; D could derive from TRBD1 or TRBD2 (5 bases each). This CDR3 comprises 15 residues. In germline, CDR1 is SGHRS, CDR2 YFSETQ. The V end lost 1 base, the J end lost 1 base, and 12 bases lay between the germline ends. This chain's CDR3 is CASSLYRDRSYEQYF. CDR3 sequence (DNA): TGCGCCAGCAGCTTGTACCGGGACCGATCCTACGAGCAGTACTTC.

Only a few counts were recorded for this clonotype. CDR3 DNA sequence: TGTGCCAGCAGTTCGGTAGCGGGAGGGCCCTGGTCCTACAATGAGCAGTTCTTC. Translation: CASSSVAGGPWSYNEQFF. The chain couples TRBV28 to TRBJ2-1; 11 bases are shared with TRBD2. The V segment lost 4 bases and the J segment 1 base; nucleotides outside the gene matches: 9. In germline, CDR1 is MDHEN, CDR2 SYDVKM. CDR3 size: 18 residues.